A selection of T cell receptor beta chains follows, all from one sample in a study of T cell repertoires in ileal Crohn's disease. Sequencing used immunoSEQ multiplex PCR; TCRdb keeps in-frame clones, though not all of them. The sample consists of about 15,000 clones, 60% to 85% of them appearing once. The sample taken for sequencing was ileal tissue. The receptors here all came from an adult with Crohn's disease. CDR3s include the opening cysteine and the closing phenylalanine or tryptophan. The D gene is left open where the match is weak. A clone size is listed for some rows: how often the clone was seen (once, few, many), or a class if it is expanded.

cdr3_aa: CASSQVSAGANEKLFF
cdr3_nt: TGCGCCAGCAGCCAAGTCTCTGCAGGGGCTAATGAAAAACTGTTTTTT
j_call: TRBJ1-4
v_call: TRBV4-1
clone_size: -
d_call: -

cdr3_aa: CASSLDGHSGNTIYF
cdr3_nt: TGTGCCAGCAGTTTGGACGGGCACTCTGGAAACACCATATATTTT
j_call: TRBJ1-3
v_call: TRBV28
clone_size: -
d_call: -

cdr3_aa: CASNSLAANNEQFF
cdr3_nt: TGTGCCAGTAATAGTCTAGCGGCAAACAATGAGCAGTTCTTC
j_call: TRBJ2-1
v_call: TRBV19
clone_size: -
d_call: TRBD2

cdr3_aa: CASTEDRAAGYTF
cdr3_nt: TGTGCCAGCACCGAAGACAGGGCGGCTGGCTACACCTTC
j_call: TRBJ1-2
v_call: TRBV28
clone_size: -
d_call: TRBD1

cdr3_aa: CASSLMRTEAFF
cdr3_nt: TGTGCCAGCAGCTTAATGAGGACTGAAGCTTTCTTT
j_call: TRBJ1-1
v_call: TRBV11-2
clone_size: -
d_call: -

cdr3_aa: CASSLAPTTTNEKLFF
cdr3_nt: TGCGCCAGCAGCTTGGCCCCCACAACAACTAATGAAAAACTGTTTTTT
j_call: TRBJ1-4
v_call: TRBV5-1
clone_size: -
d_call: -

cdr3_aa: CASSSGQFNQPQHF
cdr3_nt: TGTGCCAGCAGTTCCGGACAGTTCAATCAGCCCCAGCATTTT
j_call: TRBJ1-5
v_call: TRBV7-9
clone_size: -
d_call: -

cdr3_aa: CASSKKLASYEQYF
cdr3_nt: TGTGCCAGCAGCAAGAAACTAGCCTCCTACGAGCAGTACTTC
j_call: TRBJ2-7
v_call: TRBV6-5
clone_size: -
d_call: -

cdr3_aa: CASSPPPGMSSYEQYF
cdr3_nt: TGTGCCAGCAGCCCCCCCCCGGGTATGAGCTCCTACGAGCAGTACTTC
j_call: TRBJ2-7
v_call: TRBV11-2
clone_size: -
d_call: -

cdr3_aa: CASSLDHYEQFF
cdr3_nt: TGTGCCAGCAGCTTGGATCACTATGAGCAGTTCTTC
j_call: TRBJ2-1
v_call: TRBV5-4
clone_size: once
d_call: -

cdr3_aa: CASSINEQFF
cdr3_nt: TGTGCCAGCAGCATCAATGAGCAGTTCTTC
j_call: TRBJ2-1
v_call: TRBV7-2
clone_size: -
d_call: -

cdr3_aa: CASSPWDRDYGYTF
cdr3_nt: TGTGCCAGCAGTCCTTGGGACAGGGACTATGGCTACACCTTC
j_call: TRBJ1-2
v_call: TRBV28
clone_size: -
d_call: TRBD1

cdr3_aa: CASSLGFGTSKNIQYF
cdr3_nt: TGTGCCAGCAGTTTAGGGTTCGGGACGAGCAAAAACATTCAGTACTTC
j_call: TRBJ2-4
v_call: TRBV28
clone_size: -
d_call: -

cdr3_aa: CASSLGTAENEKLFF
cdr3_nt: TGTGCCAGCAGCTTAGGGACAGCGGAAAATGAAAAACTGTTTTTT
j_call: TRBJ1-4
v_call: TRBV5-8
clone_size: once
d_call: TRBD1

cdr3_aa: CASSAQGLNEKLFF
cdr3_nt: TGTGCCAGCAGTGCGCAGGGGCTCAATGAAAAACTGTTTTTT
j_call: TRBJ1-4
v_call: TRBV2
clone_size: once
d_call: -

cdr3_aa: CACLGIPGELFF
cdr3_nt: TGTGCCTGCCTGGGCATACCCGGGGAGCTGTTTTTT
j_call: TRBJ2-2
v_call: TRBV6-6
clone_size: -
d_call: -

cdr3_aa: CASSLGQAFSGANVLTF
cdr3_nt: TGCGCCAGCAGCTTAGGTCAGGCGTTCTCTGGGGCCAACGTCCTGACTTTC
j_call: TRBJ2-6
v_call: TRBV5-1
clone_size: -
d_call: -

cdr3_aa: CASSGTGSTEAFF
cdr3_nt: TGTGCCAGCAGCGGAACAGGATCCACTGAAGCTTTCTTT
j_call: TRBJ1-1
v_call: TRBV6-6
clone_size: -
d_call: -

cdr3_aa: CASSQGSGSSYEQYF
cdr3_nt: TGCGCCAGCAGCCAAGGTAGCGGGAGTTCCTACGAGCAGTACTTC
j_call: TRBJ2-7
v_call: TRBV5-1
clone_size: -
d_call: TRBD2

cdr3_aa: CASSFRPNYGYTF
cdr3_nt: TGTGCCAGCAGTTTTCGCCCTAACTATGGCTACACCTTC
j_call: TRBJ1-2
v_call: TRBV27
clone_size: -
d_call: -

cdr3_aa: CASSLEHGSYEQYF
cdr3_nt: TGTGCCAGCAGCTTAGAACACGGGTCCTACGAGCAGTACTTC
j_call: TRBJ2-7
v_call: TRBV7-8
clone_size: -
d_call: -

cdr3_aa: CATSRDRRGGGKQYF
cdr3_nt: TGTGCCACCAGCAGAGATCGACGGGGCGGAGGCAAGCAGTACTTC
j_call: TRBJ2-7
v_call: TRBV15
clone_size: -
d_call: -